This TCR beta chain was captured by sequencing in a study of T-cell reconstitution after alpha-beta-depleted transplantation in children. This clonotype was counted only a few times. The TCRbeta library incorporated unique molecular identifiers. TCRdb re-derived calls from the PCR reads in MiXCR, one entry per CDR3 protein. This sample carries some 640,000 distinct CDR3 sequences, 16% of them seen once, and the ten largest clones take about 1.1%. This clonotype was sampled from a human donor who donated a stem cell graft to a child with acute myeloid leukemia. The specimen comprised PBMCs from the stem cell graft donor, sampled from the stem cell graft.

CDR3 sequence (DNA): TGCGCCAGCAGCTTTGGGGAGTACACTGAAGCTTTCTTT. Protein sequence: CASSFGEYTEAFF. The rearrangement joins TRBV5-1 to TRBJ1-1; D is uncertain. Trimming stripped 2 bases from V and 3 bases from J, with 8 bases between. Germline CDR1 reads SGHRS; CDR2 reads YFSETQ. CDR3 length equals 13 residues.